The sequence of this T cell receptor (beta chain) was determined in a study of circulating and synovial CD4+ cells in juvenile arthritis. General observations from the study: These blood cells shared more CDR3 sequences with synovium than bulk blood. Diversity here was lower than in bulk blood CD4 cells. Traditional Vbeta family usage analysis missed the pathogenic-like versus bulk difference.

Comments on this clone: Antigen unknown.

J was trimmed by 7 bases and V by 0 bases; bases with no gene match: 7. The germline gives CDR1 SGHNT, CDR2 YYREEE (reference sequence). The CDR3 is made up of 15 amino acids. The repertoire was sequenced with immunoSEQ multiplex PCR; TCRdb's copy has only in-frame clones and lacks some. The table records over 13,000 clones, roughly 83% of them present only once. The source is a human patient with juvenile idiopathic arthritis. Some clones in this sample may be carry-over from other donors' samples. The chain is built from TRBV5-4 and TRBJ1-2; 9 positions match TRBD1. Sample: CD4+ T cells from synovial fluid. The CDR3 sequence is CASSLADRGLVGYTF. Here the CDR3 DNA reads TGTGCCAGCAGCTTGGCGGACAGGGGCTTGGTTGGCTACACCTTC.